This TCR beta chain was identified in a study of blood T cell repertoires in COVID-19. For the study at large: Italy, Spain and the United States were the sources of the convalescent and acute COVID-19 samples.

Original data processing: Amplification with reference gene primers provided the estimates of nucleated cell counts. Some clones are missing from TCRdb's copy, which holds only in-frame ones; the method was immunoSEQ multiplex PCR. V, J and clone size were drawn from that table, and D and trimming were deduced from the DNA. There are around 250,000 clones in the sample; more than 75% occur only once, and more than 6.5% lies in the top ten. This CDR3 has 14 amino acids. J gave up 4 bases and V 4 bases, and 5 bases lay outside the gene matches. The germline V gene has CDR1 LGHNA and CDR2 YSLEER. The V gene is TRBV4-3, the J gene TRBJ1-1, with TRBD1 matching 8 bases. Material for sequencing was peripheral blood. The TCR comes from a woman aged 70-85 years with active or convalescent COVID-19. The CDR3 sequence: CASSLQGAGTEAFF. The CDR3 DNA reads as TGCGCCAGCAGCCTCCAGGGGGCCGGCACTGAAGCTTTCTTT.